What follows are 19 T cell receptor beta chains derived from one specimen sequenced in a study of blood T cell repertoires in COVID-19. The table came from immunoSEQ multiplex PCR; TCRdb's copy has only in-frame clones and leaves some out. The sample shows some 70,000 clones, about 91% of them seen only once. Input material: peripheral blood. Receptors originate from a man aged 45-65 years with active COVID-19.

V and J are TRBV14 and TRBJ2-3; 11 bases fit TRBD2. V dropped 0 bases and J dropped 1; count of bases not matched to a gene: 0. Germline CDR1 reads SGHDN; CDR2 reads FVKESK. The CDR3 is made up of 16 amino acids. The CDR3 sequence: CASSQEGLAGTDTQYF. The CDR3, as DNA: TGTGCCAGCAGCCAAGAGGGACTAGCGGGCACAGATACGCAGTATTTT.

The chain couples TRBV15 to TRBJ2-1; maybe TRBD1 (6 bases). In germline, CDR1 is LNHNV, CDR2 YYDKDF (reference sequence). V was shortened by 3 bases and J by 4 bases, with 10 bases between the two germline ends. This CDR3 is built from 14 residues. The chain's CDR3 is CATSRATGYNEQFF. CDR3 nucleotides: TGTGCCACCAGCAGGGCAACAGGGTACAATGAGCAGTTCTTC.

The chain has TRBV9 and TRBJ1-6; D is ambiguous. V lost 0 bases and J 0 bases, leaving 4 bases between the germline ends. The CDR3 has 15 residues. CDR1 is SGDLS, CDR2 YYNGEE, per germline. The CDR3 DNA reads TGTGCCAGCAGCGTAGCGAGCTCCTATAATTCACCCCTCCACTTT. Translation gives CASSVASSYNSPLHF.

The rearrangement uses TRBV6-1 and TRBJ2-1; 9 bases are a match to TRBD1. The CDR3 totals 15 residues. Germline V gives CDR1 MNHNS, CDR2 SASEGT. Trimming took 5 bases from V and 4 from J; bases not matched to a gene: 6. DNA of the CDR3: TGTGCCAGCAGTCCCCGGACAGGGGCATACAATGAGCAGTTCTTC. It codes for CASSPRTGAYNEQFF.

This chain connects TRBV6-4 to TRBJ1-5; D unclear. Germline V gene lookup returns CDR1 MRHNA and CDR2 SNTAGT. The V end lost 4 bases, the J end lost 7 bases, and 11 bases lay between the germline ends. The CDR3 consists of 13 residues. CDR3 sequence reads: CASSVARGQPQHF. The CDR3 bases are TGTGCCAGCAGTGTAGCTCGCGGACAGCCCCAGCATTTT.

This sequence joins TRBV5-5 and TRBJ2-3; D gene unclear. Per germline, CDR1 SGHKS and CDR2 YYEKEE (reference sequence). CDR3 length equals 11 residues. The V gene lost 3 bases and the J gene lost 3 bases, with 2 bases spanning the gap. In nucleotides, the CDR3 is TGTGCCAGCAGCTCGACAGATACGCAGTATTTT. Its translation: CASSSTDTQYF.

The genes are TRBV3-1 (or the pseudogene TRBV3-2) and TRBJ1-3; no clear D gene. CDR3 length: 16 amino acids. Trimming took off 1 base at V and 0 bases at J, with 10 bases between the two ends. The V gene's germline CDR1 is LGHDT and CDR2 YNNKEL (reference sequence). The CDR3 DNA follows: TGTGCCAGCAGCCAAGCAGCGGGAAGCTCTGGAAACACCATATATTTT. It yields the protein CASSQAAGSSGNTIYF.

The chain carries TRBV3-1 (or the pseudogene TRBV3-2) and TRBJ2-5, with 13 bases matching TRBD2. Unmatched junction bases numbered 6, after V lost 6 bases and J lost 5 bases. The CDR3 sequence is 15 residues long. CDR1 LGHDT and CDR2 YNNKEL come from the germline V gene (reference sequence). CDR3 amino acids: CASSRTSGGRETQYF. The CDR3 DNA sequence: TGTGCCAGCAGTCGGACTAGCGGGGGACGGGAGACCCAGTACTTC.

The chain has TRBV6-6 and TRBJ2-5; tentatively, D is TRBD2 (6 bases). The V end was cut by 6 bases, the J end by 4 bases, with 12 bases between. The CDR3 covers 13 residues. CDR1 and CDR2 (germline): MNHNY, SVGAGI (reference sequence). CDR3 in amino acids: CASSRGGSETQYF. DNA for the CDR3: TGTGCCAGCAGCCGGGGAGGTTCAGAGACCCAGTACTTC.

The chain employs TRBV2 and TRBJ1-5; a weak D match, TRBD1 (5 bases). Trimming cost V 10 bases and J 0 bases, with 19 bases left between them. Per germline, CDR1 SNHLY and CDR2 FYNNEI. There are 16 residues in the CDR3. The CDR3 nucleotides read TGTGCCACCCAGGACGTGGGGACTTATAGCAATCAGCCCCAGCATTTT. Protein: CATQDVGTYSNQPQHF. Full variable domain (remainder filled in from reference TRBV2 and TRBJ1-5): EPEVTQTPSHQVTQMGQEVILRCVPISNHLYFYWYRQILGQKVEFLVSFYNNEISEKSEIFDDQFSVERPDGSNFTLKIRSTKLEDSAMYFCATQDVGTYSNQPQHFGDGTRLSIL.

This chain uses TRBV7-2 with TRBJ2-5, with D maybe TRBD1 (5 bases). V was cut by 7 bases and J by 5 bases, with 20 bases left in between. CDR1 is SGHTA and CDR2 is FQGNSA in the germline V gene. There are 15 residues in the CDR3. CDR3 DNA sequence: TGTGCCAGCAACACAGGAAAGCTAGGGGTTGAGACCCAGTACTTC. As protein: CASNTGKLGVETQYF. Based on the CDR3 plus reference TRBV7-2 and TRBJ2-5, the full variable domain is GAGVSQSPSNKVTEKGKDVELRCDPISGHTALYWYRQSLGQGLEFLIYFQGNSAPDKSGLPSDRFSAERTGGSVSTLTIQRTQQEDSAVYLCASNTGKLGVETQYFGPGTRLLVL.

V and J are TRBV5-5 and TRBJ1-5; D ambiguous. This CDR3 region has 15 residues. Trimming left V 0 bases short and J 0 bases short, with 7 bases between. Germline values: CDR1 SGHKS, CDR2 YYEKEE (reference sequence). CDR3 nucleotides: TGTGCCAGCAGCTTGGCAGGAAATAGCAATCAGCCCCAGCATTTT. Translated, it gives CASSLAGNSNQPQHF.

V usage is TRBV10-3 and J usage is TRBJ2-1; a possible D gene is TRBD2 (6 bases). The CDR3 consists of 13 residues. V was pared by 9 bases and J by 6 bases, with 15 bases between. Germline V gives CDR1 ENHRY, CDR2 SYGVKD. The CDR3 nucleotides read TGTGCCATACGTAGACTAGTGTCCAATGAGCAGTTCTTC. Its translation: CAIRRLVSNEQFF.

This sequence joins TRBV5-6 and TRBJ2-1, with 8 bases that match TRBD2. CDR3 length: 16 residues. Germline trimming cut 1 base from V and 0 bases from J; bases unmatched to any gene: 3. CDR1 is SGHDT, CDR2 YYEEEE, per germline. This chain's CDR3 is CASSLSSGLSYNEQFF. CDR3 DNA: TGTGCCAGCAGCTTGTCTAGCGGGCTCTCCTACAATGAGCAGTTCTTC.

The chain links TRBV29-1 to TRBJ2-3, with a weak D call TRBD1 (6 bases). CDR1 SQVTM and CDR2 ANQGSEA come from the germline V gene. The CDR3 runs 15 residues. Trimming took 4 bases from V and 2 from J, leaving 16 bases between them. CDR3 nucleotides: TGCAGCGTTGTGTACAGGGCGGAATTCACAGATACGCAGTATTTT. It codes for CSVVYRAEFTDTQYF.

This sequence joins TRBV7-8 and TRBJ2-7; TRBD2 is a possible D gene (6 bases). The CDR3 consists of 18 residues. Trimming removed 4 bases from V and 0 bases from J, with 22 bases in between. Germline V gene sequence: CDR1 SGHVS, CDR2 FQNEAQ. The CDR3 spells CASSSRIGGATSSYEQYF. CDR3 nucleotides: TGTGCCAGCAGCTCCCGCATAGGAGGGGCTACGAGCTCCTACGAGCAGTACTTC.

This clone was seen ten or more times. The CDR3 DNA reads as TGTGCCAGCAGCGAGGACGGGGGAAACACTGAAGCTTTCTTT. Protein sequence: CASSEDGGNTEAFF. The V call is TRBV7-3, the J call TRBJ1-1; weak D call: TRBD1 (5 bases). The CDR3 length is 14 residues. Trimming cost V 5 bases and J 2 bases, with 12 bases left between them. Germline lookup yields CDR1 SGHTA and CDR2 FQGTGA.

V gene TRBV6-4 combines with J gene TRBJ2-3, with TRBD1 matching over 8 bases. The CDR3 loop spans 14 amino acids. V was pared by 5 bases and J by 4 bases, with 5 bases of the junction left unmatched. Germline V gene sequence: CDR1 MRHNA, CDR2 SNTAGT. CDR3 in amino acids: CASSTGGISDTQYF. As DNA, the CDR3 is TGTGCCAGCAGTACAGGGGGGATTTCAGATACGCAGTATTTT.

CDR3 protein: CASSVERGADTQYF. The CDR3 DNA sequence: TGTGCCAGCAGCGTAGAAAGGGGTGCAGATACGCAGTATTTT. The V call is TRBV9, the J call TRBJ2-3; D may be TRBD1 (5 bases). Trimming removed 0 bases at V and 4 bases at J, with 9 bases between. Germline V gene lookup returns CDR1 SGDLS and CDR2 YYNGEE. The CDR3 runs to 14 residues.